This T cell receptor beta chain emerged from a study of regulatory T cells in long-lasting Graves disease. With 4 bases removed from V and 4 bases from J, the gap between germline ends came to 35 bases. CDR3 length equals 22 residues. Germline-derived CDR1 and CDR2 are LNHDA and SQIVND (reference sequence). Library construction for TCR beta used iRepertoire HTBI primers and Arm-PCR of CDR3 regions. A single record per CDR3 protein comes from TCRdb applying MiXCR to the multiplex PCR reads. The sample includes roughly 530,000 distinct CDR3 sequences, roughly a sixth seen only once; the top ten take 25%. The time point denotes: newly diagnosed GD, antithyroid drugs for less than 3 months. PBMCs provided the RNA from which the TCR library was made. As a group, patients came from one endocrinology department in Xi'an, China. In addition, the sample was reused for a study of T cells in Graves' hyperthyroidism and ophthalmopathy.

This TCR was recovered from a woman aged 35-60 years with Graves disease. This chain uses TRBV19 with TRBJ1-5, with unresolved D. The sample consisted of peripheral blood mononuclear cells (PBMCs), taken at new diagnosis, from a patient treated with antithyroid drugs. CDR3 protein: CASSSFRVLLSRENDWNQPQHF. In DNA, the CDR3 is TGTGCCAGTAGTAGCTTTCGGGTCCTTCTCTCCCGAGAGAATGATTGGAATCAGCCCCAGCATTTT. Together with reference TRBV19 and TRBJ1-5, the CDR3 gives the full variable domain: DGGITQSPKYLFRKEGQNVTLSCEQNLNHDAMYWYRQDPGQGLRLIYYSQIVNDFQKGDIAEGYSVSREKKESFPLTVTSAQKNPTAFYLCASSSFRVLLSRENDWNQPQHFGDGTRLSIL.